The clone carrying this T cell receptor (beta chain) has more than one count but fewer than ten. Trimming left V 2 bases short and J 1 base short, with 5 bases between. Germline assignment: CDR1 SGHRS and CDR2 YFSETQ. The CDR3 runs to 13 residues. The entry originates in a study of T-cell reconstitution after alpha-beta-depleted transplantation in children. For TCRbeta, the library was prepared with unique molecular identifiers. TCRdb redid the calling of the PCR reads with MiXCR, one entry per CDR3 protein. The sample has about 74,000 distinct CDR3 sequences; 12% to 15% are singletons. The sequences come from PBMCs, mostly from graft donor cells, collected 180 days after TCRalphabeta/CD19-depleted stem cell transplant. This sequence was found in a male patient between 2 and 9 years old who had a stem cell transplant for acute lymphoblastic leukemia, so the T cells may come from the graft donor. The chain is built from TRBV5-1 and TRBJ2-3; no definite D call. CDR3 in amino acids: CASSLGRTDTQYF. The CDR3 DNA sequence: TGCGCCAGCAGCTTAGGGCGCACAGATACGCAGTATTTT.